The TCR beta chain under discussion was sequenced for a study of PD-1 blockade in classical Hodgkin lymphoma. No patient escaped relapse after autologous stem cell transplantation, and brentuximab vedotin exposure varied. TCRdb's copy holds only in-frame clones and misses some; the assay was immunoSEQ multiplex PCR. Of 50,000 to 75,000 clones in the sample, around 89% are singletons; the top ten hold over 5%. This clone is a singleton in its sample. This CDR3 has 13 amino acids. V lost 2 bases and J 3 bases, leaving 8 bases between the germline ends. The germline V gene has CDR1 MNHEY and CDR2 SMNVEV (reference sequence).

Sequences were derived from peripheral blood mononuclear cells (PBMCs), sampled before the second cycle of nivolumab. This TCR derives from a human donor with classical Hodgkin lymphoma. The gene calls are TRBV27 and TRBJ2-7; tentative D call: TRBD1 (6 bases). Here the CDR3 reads CASSLGTYYEQYF. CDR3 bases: TGTGCCAGCAGTTTAGGGACATACTACGAGCAGTACTTC.